The source of this T cell receptor beta chain is a study of Tregs in tolerant kidney transplant recipients. Regarding the study as a whole: The small number of patients limits these findings pending further validation. Tregs expanded with activated donor B cells seemed most donor-specific.

A note on this clone: Antigen specificity is unknown.

This CDR3 is built from 17 residues. V was pared by 5 bases and J by 10 bases, with 26 bases between. In germline, CDR1 is LNHNV, CDR2 YYDKDF (reference sequence). Data came from immunoSEQ multiplex PCR; TCRdb stores just in-frame clones and leaves some out. The sample contains roughly 66,000 clones, over 85% of which appear only once. The chain carries TRBV15 and TRBJ1-4; tentative D call: TRBD1 (5 bases). This TCR derives from a human donor who received a combined kidney and bone marrow transplant. This specimen was CD8+ T cells from blood, taken before the transplant. CDR3 DNA: TGTGCCACCAGCCCCGACAGCACGCGTATCCGTTTGGGAAAACTGTTTTTT. It is translated as CATSPDSTRIRLGKLFF. Drawing the rest from reference TRBV15 and TRBJ1-4, the complete variable domain is DAMVIQNPRYQVTQFGKPVTLSCSQTLNHNVMYWYQQKSSQAPKLLFHYYDKDFNNEADTPDNFQSRRPNTSFCFLDIRSPGLGDTAMYLCATSPDSTRIRLGKLFFGSGTQLSVL.